This TCR beta chain was profiled in a study of identical twins. At least ten counts were recorded for this clonotype. TCRdb used MiXCR to reprocess the 5' RACE reads, holding one entry per CDR3 protein. The data show some 250,000 distinct CDR3 sequences, 6.5% to 8% seen once. Germline CDR1 is ENHRY and CDR2 is SYGVKD. V was cut by 1 base and J by 7 bases, with 5 bases left in between. The length of the CDR3 is 12 residues. The same data also went into a second study, on T cells expressing NK-cell markers. That publication notes: One of the eight sequenced donors was seronegative, whereas the other seven were HCMV-seropositive.

V is TRBV10-3 and J is TRBJ2-1, with no clear D. This TCR derives from a woman aged 18 to 35 in good health. Sample: CD8+ T cells sorted from blood. The DNA of the CDR3 is TGTGCCATCAGTGAGTTTCAGAATGAGCAGTTCTTC. Translating it yields CAISEFQNEQFF.